The clone carrying this T cell receptor (beta chain) has more than one count but fewer than ten. This record comes from a study of beta chain features in type 1 diabetes. CDR1 MNHNS and CDR2 SASEGT come from the germline V gene. The CDR3 consists of 14 residues. The ends lost 6 bases at V and 5 bases at J; junction bases unmatched: 2. Expressed TCRB transcripts were sequenced because the entire RNA isolate underwent reverse transcription. Here immunoSEQ multiplex PCR was the method, and the copy in TCRdb shows in-frame clones only, minus some. This sample has a few hundred thousand clones; over 8.5% occur once, and the top ten carry 0.03% to 0.04%.

This TCR derives from a woman younger than 30 in good health. Sequencing was performed on naive CD4+ T cells from blood. The chain recombines TRBV6-1 with TRBJ2-1; TRBD2 agrees at 12 bases. The CDR3 nucleotides are TGTGCCAGCAGGCGACTAGCGGGAGACAATGAGCAGTTCTTC. Translation: CASRRLAGDNEQFF.